This TCR beta chain was sequenced during a study of CD8 T cells in Susac syndrome. J gave up 0 bases and V 11 bases, and 10 bases lay outside the gene matches. The V gene's germline CDR1 is SNHLY and CDR2 FYNNEI. CDR3 length: 15 residues. As concerns this clonotype: No antigen is known for it.

Findings of the study overall: As acknowledged by the study, its TCR sequencing and HLA analysis included a relatively small number of individuals.

The authors carried out high-throughput sequencing of TCR beta. They applied it to CD8+ and CD4+ T cells obtained from blood. While CD8+ and CD4+ T cells were isolated negatively, TEMRA cells were enriched by FACS. Reverse transcription of roughly 0.45 to 1 ug RNA was performed with random hexamers. TCRdb called the immunoSEQ multiplex PCR reads again in MiXCR, with one record for every CDR3 protein. The repertoire holds about 73,000 distinct CDR3 sequences, with about 95% as singletons. Sequencing used CD8+ T cells from PBMCs. The chain carries TRBV2 and TRBJ2-3, with 8 bases fitting TRBD1. This receptor was obtained from a human donor with multiple sclerosis. The CDR3 region is CAATGQAPSTDTQYF. The CDR3 DNA sequence: TGTGCCGCGACGGGACAGGCCCCTAGCACAGATACGCAGTATTTT. The whole variable domain, filled in from reference TRBV2 and TRBJ2-3, reads EPEVTQTPSHQVTQMGQEVILRCVPISNHLYFYWYRQILGQKVEFLVSFYNNEISEKSEIFDDQFSVERPDGSNFTLKIRSTKLEDSAMYFCAATGQAPSTDTQYFGPGTRLTVL.